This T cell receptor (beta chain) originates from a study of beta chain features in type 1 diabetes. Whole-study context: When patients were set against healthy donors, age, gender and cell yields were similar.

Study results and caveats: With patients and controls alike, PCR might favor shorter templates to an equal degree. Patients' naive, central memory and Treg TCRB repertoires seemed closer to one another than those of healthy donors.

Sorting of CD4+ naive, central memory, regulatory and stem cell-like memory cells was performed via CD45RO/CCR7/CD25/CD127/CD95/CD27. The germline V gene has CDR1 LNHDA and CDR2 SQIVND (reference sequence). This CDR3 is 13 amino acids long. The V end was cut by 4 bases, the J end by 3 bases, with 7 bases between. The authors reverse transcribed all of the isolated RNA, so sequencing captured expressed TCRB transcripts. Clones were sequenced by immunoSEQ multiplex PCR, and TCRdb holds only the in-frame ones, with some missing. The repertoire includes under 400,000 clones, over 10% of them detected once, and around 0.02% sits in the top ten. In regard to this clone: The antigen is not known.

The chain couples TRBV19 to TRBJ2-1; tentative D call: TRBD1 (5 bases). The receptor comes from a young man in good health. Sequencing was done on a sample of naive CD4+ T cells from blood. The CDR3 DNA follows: TGTGCCAGTAGTAGGGGCAACTACAATGAGCAGTTCTTC. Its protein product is CASSRGNYNEQFF.